This T cell receptor (beta chain) derives from a study of blood T cells in healthy people across ages. The authors ran a second PCR of roughly 7 to 11 cycles using a sample-barcoded 5' primer and a J-beta primer mix. TCRdb called the 5' RACE reads again in MiXCR, with one record for every CDR3 protein. This table holds fewer than 800,000 distinct CDR3 sequences, approximately 50% found once. CDR1 is LGHNA and CDR2 is YNFKEQ in the germline V gene. The V gene lost 1 base and the J gene lost 10 bases, with 22 bases spanning the gap. This CDR3 contains 17 residues. The sample holds a few counts of this clonotype.

The sequenced material came from blood. This clonotype was obtained from a woman aged 55-75 years in good health. The chain links TRBV4-2 to TRBJ1-4; D may be TRBD1 (6 bases). The CDR3 region has the DNA TGTGCCAGCAGCCAAGGAGACCACAGGGACGCAACTGGAAAACTGTTTTTT. Translation: CASSQGDHRDATGKLFF.